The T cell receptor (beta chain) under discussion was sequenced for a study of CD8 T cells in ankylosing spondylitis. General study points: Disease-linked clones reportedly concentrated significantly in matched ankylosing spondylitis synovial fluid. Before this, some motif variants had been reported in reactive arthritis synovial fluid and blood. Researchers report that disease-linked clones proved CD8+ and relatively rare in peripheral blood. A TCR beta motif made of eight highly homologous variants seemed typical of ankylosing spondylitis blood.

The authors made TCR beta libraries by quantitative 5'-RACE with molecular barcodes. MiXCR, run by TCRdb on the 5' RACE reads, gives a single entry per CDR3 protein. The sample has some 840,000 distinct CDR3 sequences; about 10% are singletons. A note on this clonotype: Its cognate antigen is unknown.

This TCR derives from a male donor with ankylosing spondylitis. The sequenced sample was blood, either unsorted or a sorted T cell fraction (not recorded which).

As DNA, the CDR3 is TGTGCCAGCAGTGACCTCGCGGCAGACGGTACGCAGTATTTT. Its protein is CASSDLAADGTQYF. V usage is TRBV6-4 and J usage is TRBJ2-3, with no clear D. Germline lookup yields CDR1 MRHNA and CDR2 SNTAGT. The ends were cut back, 2 bases at V and 8 bases at J, with 14 bases in the middle. The CDR3 spans 14 residues.